This TCR beta chain was identified during a study of beta chain features in type 1 diabetes. Overall study: The number of sorted cells examined across all samples was 107,917,701.

CD45RO/CCR7/CD25/CD127/CD95/CD27 staining was used to isolate CD4+ naive, central memory, regulatory and stem cell-like memory cells by sorting. The V and J ends lost 0 bases and 3 bases, in that order; junction bases with no gene match: 4. From germline, CDR1 is LNHNV and CDR2 YYDKDF (reference sequence). The CDR3 spans 16 residues. As every portion of the isolated RNA was reverse transcribed, the sequencing read expressed TCRB transcripts. Produced via immunoSEQ multiplex PCR; TCRdb's table is partial and in-frame only. The sample has approximately 300,000 clones, approximately 9.9% seen once. The chain combines TRBV15 with TRBJ2-1, with 8 positions matching TRBD2. The sample taken for sequencing was naive CD4+ T cells from blood. The source is a woman in her twenties or thirties in good health. CDR3 bases: TGTGCCACCAGCAGAGAGTCCGGGACTAGCTACAATGAGCAGTTCTTC. This sequence encodes CATSRESGTSYNEQFF.